A single sample gave rise to the 22 T cell receptor beta chains below, sequenced in a study of monozygotic twins with inflammatory bowel disease. TCRdb re-called the 5' RACE reads; every CDR3 protein appears as one record, without DNA. The repertoire table contains approximately 330,000 distinct CDR3 sequences. Sequenced input: blood. Every receptor here comes from a human donor with ulcerative colitis or Crohn's disease, or a healthy co-twin of an affected twin (not recorded which).

J is TRBJ1-4 and V is TRBV24-1; TCRdb's D gene call, TRBD1, goes unchecked for lack of DNA. Germline CDR1 reads KGHDR; CDR2 reads SFDVKD. CDR3 length equals 13 residues. CDR3 in amino acids: CATSAGAREKLFF.

V is TRBV6-1 and J is TRBJ2-7; TCRdb's D call, TRBD2, is unchecked because there is no DNA. The CDR3 spans 14 residues. CDR1 is MNHNS, CDR2 SASEGT, per germline. The CDR3: CASRITAGSYEQYF.

The gene calls are TRBV7-2 and TRBJ2-7. The CDR3 extends over 13 amino acids. The germline CDR1 and CDR2 sequences are SGHTA and FQGNSA. CDR3 residues: CASSLLSDYEQYF.

The rearrangement uses TRBV5-4 and TRBJ2-3. The germline V gene has CDR1 SGHNT and CDR2 YYREEE (reference sequence). CDR3 length: 14 amino acids. CDR3 in amino acids: CASSFYPTGDTQYF. Full variable domain (outside the CDR3, taken from reference TRBV5-4 and TRBJ2-3): ETGVTQSPTHLIKTRGQQVTLRCSSQSGHNTVSWYQQALGQGPQFIFQYYREEENGRGNFPPRFSGLQFPNYSSELNVNALELDDSALYLCASSFYPTGDTQYFGPGTRLTVL.

The J gene is TRBJ2-7, the V gene TRBV28; TCRdb calls TRBD1, which cannot be checked without DNA. The germline V gene has CDR1 MDHEN and CDR2 SYDVKM. The CDR3 has 17 amino acids. The CDR3: CASSTGVAREISYEQYF.

The chain uses TRBV6-2 or TRBV6-3 and TRBJ2-2; the TRBD2 assignment by TCRdb is unverifiable without DNA. Germline V gene sequence: CDR1 MNHEY, CDR2 SVGEGT. CDR3 length equals 13 residues. The CDR3 protein is CASSSFSGGELFF.

The rearrangement uses TRBV12-5 and TRBJ2-7. The germline V gene has CDR1 LGHNT and CDR2 FRNRAP. This CDR3 has 12 amino acids. The CDR3 loop reads CASGFPKYEQYF.

This chain uses TRBV20-1 with TRBJ1-5. Germline V gene lookup returns CDR1 DFQATT and CDR2 SNEGSKA (reference sequence). The CDR3 length is 13 residues. The CDR3 loop is CSASGGRDQPQHF.

The chain employs TRBV12-5 and TRBJ2-7. This CDR3 region has 14 residues. CDR1 is LGHNT, CDR2 FRNRAP, per germline. The CDR3 spells CASGLGTNSYEQYF.

The chain has TRBV29-1 and TRBJ2-1; TCRdb's D call of TRBD1 is untestable without DNA. Germline V gene sequence: CDR1 SQVTM, CDR2 ANQGSEA. The CDR3 is 11 residues long. CDR3: CSTGQYNEQFF.

The chain recombines TRBV5-5 with TRBJ2-4. Germline V gene data show CDR1 as SGHKS and CDR2 as YYEKEE (reference sequence). This CDR3 comprises 13 residues. The CDR3 protein is CASRTIAKNIQYF.

The chain carries TRBV6-5 and TRBJ1-1; TCRdb calls TRBD1, which cannot be checked without DNA. Germline V lookup: CDR1 MNHEY, CDR2 SVGAGI. CDR3 size: 12 residues. CDR3 region: CASSPGRGAAFF.

The chain employs TRBV5-1 and TRBJ1-1; TCRdb selects TRBD1, and the lack of DNA leaves this call unchecked. The CDR3 contains 16 residues. Germline lookup yields CDR1 SGHRS and CDR2 YFSETQ. The CDR3 here is CASSLGTGGMHTEAFF.

The chain carries TRBV11-2 and TRBJ2-3; TCRdb indicates TRBD1, and absent DNA this call remains unverified. This CDR3 has 16 amino acids. The germline CDR1 and CDR2 sequences are SGHAT and FQNNGV. CDR3 amino acids: CASSSKGYRATDTQYF.

The chain has TRBV9 and TRBJ2-1; the D call of TRBD2 rests on TCRdb alone, since no DNA is present to check it. Germline assignment: CDR1 SGDLS and CDR2 YYNGEE. This CDR3 is 16 amino acids long. This CDR3 reads CASSAPGTSGYNEQFF.

The chain links TRBV2 to TRBJ2-2; TCRdb's D gene call, TRBD2, goes unchecked for lack of DNA. The V gene's germline CDR1 is SNHLY and CDR2 FYNNEI. The CDR3 covers 16 residues. The CDR3 here is CASTLGLAGVRGELFF. The entire variable domain, with the rest obtained from reference TRBV2 and TRBJ2-2, is as follows: EPEVTQTPSHQVTQMGQEVILRCVPISNHLYFYWYRQILGQKVEFLVSFYNNEISEKSEIFDDQFSVERPDGSNFTLKIRSTKLEDSAMYFCASTLGLAGVRGELFFGEGSRLTVL.

CDR3 region: CASSHGTNTDTQYF. This sequence joins TRBV4-3 and TRBJ2-3; no DNA is available, so the TRBD1 call from TCRdb remains unchecked. CDR1 is LGHNA and CDR2 is YSLEER in the germline V gene. The CDR3 runs 14 residues.

V is TRBV10-3 and J is TRBJ2-1; checking the TCRdb D call of TRBD1 is not possible without DNA. The CDR3 totals 14 residues. Germline assignment: CDR1 ENHRY and CDR2 SYGVKD. The CDR3 region is CAISGQGARNEQFF.

This chain joins TRBV5-1 and TRBJ1-1; as DNA is missing, the TRBD1 call by TCRdb cannot be tested. Germline CDR1 and CDR2: SGHRS and YFSETQ. This CDR3 contains 13 residues. This CDR3 reads CASSWGTGSEAFF.

The chain employs TRBV24-1 and TRBJ2-3; TCRdb returns TRBD1, unconfirmable since there is no DNA. From germline, CDR1 is KGHDR and CDR2 SFDVKD. The CDR3 runs to 15 residues. CDR3 amino acids: CATSTRTGGTDTQYF.

CDR3 sequence: CASSRTGTGKNEQFF. J is TRBJ2-1 and V is TRBV28; lacking DNA, the TRBD1 call made by TCRdb goes unchecked. Germline V lookup: CDR1 MDHEN, CDR2 SYDVKM. The CDR3 runs 15 residues.

This chain uses TRBV29-1 with TRBJ2-1; TCRdb selects TRBD1, and the lack of DNA leaves this call unchecked. This CDR3 has 15 residues. Germline values: CDR1 SQVTM, CDR2 ANQGSEA. CDR3 protein: CSVLTGGVPYNEQFF.